The TCR beta chain under discussion was sequenced for a study of blood T cell repertoires in COVID-19. Per germline, CDR1 LNHDA and CDR2 SQIVND (reference sequence). The CDR3 totals 16 residues. With V trimmed by 2 bases and J by 1 base, 5 bases remained unmatched. Produced via immunoSEQ multiplex PCR; TCRdb's table is partial and in-frame only. This table holds fewer than 150,000 clones, approximately 87% found once. The J gene is TRBJ2-1, the V gene TRBV19, with 7 bases fitting TRBD2. Sample: peripheral blood. This TCR was sampled from a woman in her thirties or forties with acute or convalescent COVID-19. The CDR3 region has the DNA TGTGCCAGTAGTATAAAAGCGGGATGGTCCTACAATGAGCAGTTCTTC. Its translation: CASSIKAGWSYNEQFF. Full variable domain (missing parts from reference TRBV19 and TRBJ2-1): DGGITQSPKYLFRKEGQNVTLSCEQNLNHDAMYWYRQDPGQGLRLIYYSQIVNDFQKGDIAEGYSVSREKKESFPLTVTSAQKNPTAFYLCASSIKAGWSYNEQFFGPGTRLTVL.